Below are 29 T cell receptor beta chains sequenced from a single sample in a study of technical replicates of blood from a few donors. Data came from immunoSEQ multiplex PCR; TCRdb stores just in-frame clones and leaves some out. The profile covers about 79,000 clones, with 91% appearing a single time and about 0.4% taken by the ten largest. The sample was T cells isolated from PBMCs. These TCRs come from a human donor in good health. Some clones in this sample may be carry-over from other donors' samples.

The chain joins TRBV5-1 to TRBJ1-3; a possible D gene is TRBD1 (5 bases). The CDR3 spans 17 residues. Trimming took 1 base from V and 0 from J, leaving 14 bases between them. CDR1 is SGHRS, CDR2 YFSETQ, per germline. The CDR3 DNA reads as TGCGCCAGCAGCTTGAATGAACGCGGGACCTCTGGAAACACCATATATTTT. Translated: CASSLNERGTSGNTIYF.

The chain is built from TRBV4-3 and TRBJ1-2; TRBD1 agrees at 10 bases. The CDR3 is 16 residues long. Germline CDR1 LGHNA, CDR2 YSLEER. V shed 1 base, J shed 3 bases, and the junction held 5 bases outside the gene matches. CDR3 coding DNA: TGCGCCAGCAGCCAAGGTGGGACAGGGGCGTACTATGGCTACACCTTC. Translated, it gives CASSQGGTGAYYGYTF.

This chain links TRBV4-1 with TRBJ1-2; TRBD1 aligns across 12 bases. J was trimmed by 6 bases and V by 4 bases; bases with no gene match: 6. The CDR3 sequence is 15 residues long. From germline, CDR1 is MGHRA and CDR2 YSYEKL. The CDR3 spells CASSRPGQGANGYTF. CDR3 bases: TGCGCCAGCAGCCGACCGGGACAGGGGGCGAATGGCTACACCTTC.

The CDR3 DNA is TGTGCCAGCAGAATAAGGGGAGGGAAGAACACCGGGGAGCTGTTTTTT. This sequence encodes CASRIRGGKNTGELFF. This chain joins TRBV7-3 and TRBJ2-2; 7 bases align to TRBD2. The germline CDR1 and CDR2 sequences are SGHTA and FQGTGA. This CDR3 is built from 16 residues. The junction had 8 bases not matched to a gene; V was cut back by 6 bases and J by 1 base.

V usage is TRBV6-5 and J usage is TRBJ2-4; D is perhaps TRBD2 (6 bases). Germline assignment: CDR1 MNHEY and CDR2 SVGAGI. This CDR3 is 13 amino acids long. V gave up 8 bases and J gave up 5 bases, with 13 bases separating them. The CDR3 region is CASRTGGENIQYF. CDR3 sequence (DNA): TGTGCCAGCCGAACCGGGGGAGAAAACATTCAGTACTTC.

The chain carries TRBV7-9 and TRBJ2-3, with TRBD2 identical over 7 bases. V shed 4 bases, J shed 3 bases, and the junction held 10 bases outside the gene matches. This CDR3 has 16 residues. The germline V gene has CDR1 SEHNR and CDR2 FQNEAQ (reference sequence). The CDR3 DNA sequence: TGTGCCAGCAGCTCACCTAGCGCGGGAGAAACAGATACGCAGTATTTT. Protein sequence: CASSSPSAGETDTQYF.

The rearrangement uses TRBV4-1 and TRBJ2-1, with 11 nucleotides matching TRBD2. The CDR3 spans 16 residues. V lost 2 bases to trimming and J lost 10 bases; unmatched junction nucleotides: 10. CDR1 MGHRA and CDR2 YSYEKL come from the germline V gene. This CDR3 reads CASSQRLAGSQWEQFF. The CDR3 DNA sequence: TGCGCCAGCAGCCAACGACTAGCGGGGTCGCAGTGGGAGCAGTTCTTC.

CDR3 in DNA: TGCGCCAGCAGTGAGGTCGGGCAGGAGGAGTTCTTC. Its translation is CASSEVGQEEFF. This chain links TRBV10-2 with TRBJ2-1; D might be TRBD2 (5 bases). This CDR3 spans 12 amino acids. Per germline, CDR1 WSHSY and CDR2 SAAADI. Deletions cut 2 bases from V and 14 bases from J, with 13 bases between.

The gene calls are TRBV29-1 and TRBJ2-2; a weak D match, TRBD2 (5 bases). Per germline, CDR1 SQVTM and CDR2 ANQGSEA. CDR3 size: 13 residues. V lost 3 bases to trimming and J lost 1 base, with 6 bases between them. The CDR3 DNA reads as TGCAGCGTTGATGGGAGGAACACCGGGGAGCTGTTTTTT. Its protein is CSVDGRNTGELFF.

This chain links TRBV4-3 with TRBJ2-5, with TRBD1 matching 10 bases. The CDR3 is made up of 16 amino acids. CDR1 is LGHNA and CDR2 is YSLEER in the germline V gene. With 3 bases clipped from V and 4 bases from J, the junction kept 8 bases outside the gene matches. In DNA, the CDR3 is TGCGCCAGCAGCCAGTGGGACAGGGGAAGACGAGAGACCCAGTACTTC. Protein product: CASSQWDRGRRETQYF.

CDR3 nucleotides: TGTGCCAGCAGCCGGGACTCCTACACAGATACGCAGTATTTT. It codes for CASSRDSYTDTQYF. The gene calls are TRBV7-2 and TRBJ2-3; D possibly corresponds to TRBD2 (6 bases). V was shortened by 5 bases and J by 2 bases, with 11 bases between the two germline ends. In germline, CDR1 is SGHTA, CDR2 FQGNSA. This CDR3 comprises 14 residues.

The chain uses TRBV6-6 and TRBJ2-1; TRBD1 is a possible D gene (6 bases). The CDR3 runs to 16 residues. Trimming cost V 0 bases and J 8 bases, with 17 bases left between them. CDR1 MNHNY and CDR2 SVGAGI come from the germline V gene (reference sequence). The CDR3 loop reads CASSYSGGLNSDEQFF. The CDR3 nucleotides are TGTGCCAGCAGTTACTCAGGGGGTCTTAATTCGGATGAGCAGTTCTTC.

The V call is TRBV7-9, the J call TRBJ1-5; D not certain. The V end lost 5 bases, the J end lost 0 bases, and 8 bases lay between the germline ends. The CDR3 covers 14 residues. Germline lookup yields CDR1 SEHNR and CDR2 FQNEAQ (reference sequence). The CDR3, as DNA: TGTGCCAGCAGCACTTTAGTTAGCAATCAGCCCCAGCATTTT. This gives the protein CASSTLVSNQPQHF. Filled out from reference TRBV7-9 and TRBJ1-5, the complete variable domain reads DTGVSQNPRHKITKRGQNVTFRCDPISEHNRLYWYRQTLGQGPEFLTYFQNEAQLEKSRLLSDRFSAERPKGSFSTLEIQRTEQGDSAMYLCASSTLVSNQPQHFGDGTRLSIL.

The chain joins TRBV2 to TRBJ2-4; no reliable D call. This CDR3 is built from 13 residues. The germline CDR1 and CDR2 sequences are SNHLY and FYNNEI. The V end was cut by 2 bases, the J end by 0 bases, with 2 bases between. The CDR3 bases are TGTGCCAGCAGTGAACAAGCCAAAAACATTCAGTACTTC. This codes for CASSEQAKNIQYF. The full variable domain, in which reference TRBV2 and TRBJ2-4 provide the parts outside the CDR3, is EPEVTQTPSHQVTQMGQEVILRCVPISNHLYFYWYRQILGQKVEFLVSFYNNEISEKSEIFDDQFSVERPDGSNFTLKIRSTKLEDSAMYFCASSEQAKNIQYFGAGTRLSVL.

This chain joins TRBV18 and TRBJ1-4, with D possibly TRBD1 on 5 matching bases. Germline CDR1 KGHSH, CDR2 LQKENI. The length of the CDR3 is 14 residues. Deletions cut 4 bases from V and 0 bases from J, with 6 bases between. CDR3 DNA: TGTGCCAGCTCACTAGGGGCAACTAATGAAAAACTGTTTTTT. This gives the protein CASSLGATNEKLFF.

The rearrangement links TRBV19 to TRBJ2-7, with 7 positions matching TRBD2. Germline V gene sequence: CDR1 LNHDA, CDR2 SQIVND (reference sequence). The CDR3 sequence is 16 residues long. J was trimmed by 3 bases and V by 1 base; bases with no gene match: 9. This CDR3 reads CASSIALGAGDYEQYF. In DNA, the CDR3 is TGTGCCAGTAGTATAGCCCTCGGGGCGGGGGACTACGAGCAGTACTTC.

The CDR3 DNA is TGTGCCAGCAGCGTAGAGGGACTACAAGAGACCCAGTACTTC. Its protein is CASSVEGLQETQYF. The rearrangement joins TRBV9 to TRBJ2-5; 7 bases line up with TRBD2. The CDR3 consists of 14 residues. The V segment lost 0 bases and the J segment 2 bases; nucleotides outside the gene matches: 1. Germline CDR1 reads SGDLS; CDR2 reads YYNGEE. Full variable domain (rest looked up from reference TRBV9 and TRBJ2-5): DSGVTQTPKHLITATGQRVTLRCSPRSGDLSVYWYQQSLDQGLQFLIQYYNGEERAKGNILERFSAQQFPDLHSELNLSSLELGDSALYFCASSVEGLQETQYFGPGTRLLVL.

This chain links TRBV7-9 with TRBJ1-4, with 8 nucleotides matching TRBD1. The CDR3 runs to 17 residues. The germline CDR1 and CDR2 sequences are SEHNR and FQNEAQ (reference sequence). The V segment lost 5 bases and the J segment 4 bases; nucleotides outside the gene matches: 12. The CDR3 DNA is TGTGCCAGCAGCCCCGGACAGGGCAAGCGTGATAATGAAAAACTGTTTTTT. Its translation is CASSPGQGKRDNEKLFF. The full variable domain, in which reference TRBV7-9 and TRBJ1-4 provide the parts outside the CDR3, is DTGVSQNPRHKITKRGQNVTFRCDPISEHNRLYWYRQTLGQGPEFLTYFQNEAQLEKSRLLSDRFSAERPKGSFSTLEIQRTEQGDSAMYLCASSPGQGKRDNEKLFFGSGTQLSVL.

V and J are TRBV5-1 and TRBJ1-1, with D possibly being TRBD1 (6 bases). CDR1 SGHRS and CDR2 YFSETQ come from the germline V gene. The CDR3 is 15 amino acids. The V end lost 4 bases, the J end lost 0 bases, and 13 bases lay between the germline ends. CDR3 DNA: TGCGCCAGCAGCCCGTGGACAGATATGAACACTGAAGCTTTCTTT. Translated: CASSPWTDMNTEAFF.

This clone has only a few counts. This chain joins TRBV29-1 and TRBJ1-1, with D perhaps TRBD1 (6 bases). The CDR3 loop spans 12 amino acids. In germline, CDR1 is SQVTM, CDR2 ANQGSEA. Trimming shortened V by 4 bases and J by 7 bases, and 13 bases separated the two germline ends. The CDR3 protein is CSVAWGQSEAFF. The CDR3 region has the DNA TGCAGCGTTGCGTGGGGGCAGAGTGAAGCTTTCTTT.

The rearrangement uses TRBV4-1 and TRBJ2-3; 8 bases are shared with TRBD1. V was clipped by 4 bases and J by 5 bases; unmatched bases: 8. CDR3 size: 15 residues. Germline CDR1 reads MGHRA; CDR2 reads YSYEKL. The CDR3 protein is CASSPAGGGVDTQYF. As DNA, the CDR3 is TGCGCCAGCAGCCCGGCAGGGGGCGGTGTAGATACGCAGTATTTT.

This CDR3 reads CAWSAGTGNEQYF. The DNA for the CDR3 is TGTGCCTGGAGTGCCGGGACAGGGAACGAGCAGTACTTC. This chain uses TRBV30 with TRBJ2-5; 9 bases agree with TRBD1. The better agreement between TRBJ2-7 and the DNA end casts doubt on the J call. CDR1 is GTSNPN and CDR2 is SVGIG in the germline V gene (reference sequence). The CDR3 loop spans 13 amino acids.

This CDR3 reads CASCRTGIDEQYF. As DNA, the CDR3 is TGTGCCAGCTGCCGGACAGGGATTGACGAGCAGTACTTC. The chain has TRBV6-6 and TRBJ2-7; 8 nucleotides align to TRBD1. CDR3 length: 13 residues. The germline CDR1 and CDR2 sequences are MNHNY and SVGAGI (reference sequence). The junction had 8 bases not matched to a gene; V was cut back by 8 bases and J by 5 bases.

The V gene is TRBV10-2, the J gene TRBJ1-3; no clear D. There are 14 residues in the CDR3. The germline V gene has CDR1 WSHSY and CDR2 SAAADI. The ends were cut back, 1 base at V and 1 base at J, with 5 bases in the middle. CDR3 coding DNA: TGCGCCAGCAGTGAGTTCAGGTCTGGAAACACCATATATTTT. This translates into CASSEFRSGNTIYF.

This chain links TRBV2 with TRBJ2-7; 10 bases are shared with TRBD2. The length of the CDR3 is 12 residues. Germline V gene sequence: CDR1 SNHLY, CDR2 FYNNEI. Germline trimming cut 10 bases from V and 7 bases from J; bases unmatched to any gene: 7. CDR3 sequence: CAKGLAAFEQYF. The DNA for the CDR3 is TGTGCCAAAGGACTAGCGGCATTTGAGCAGTACTTC.

The chain combines TRBV7-3 with TRBJ2-7; 7 bases are shared with TRBD2. Germline V gene lookup returns CDR1 SGHTA and CDR2 FQGTGA. There are 15 residues in the CDR3. Trimming took 1 base from V and 2 from J; bases not matched to a gene: 5. CDR3 in DNA: TGTGCCAGCAGCTTAAGAGCGGGGAGGGCCTACGAGCAGTACTTC. This translates into CASSLRAGRAYEQYF.

The chain carries TRBV19 and TRBJ2-5, with D possibly TRBD1 on 5 matching bases. With 7 bases removed from V and 5 bases from J, the gap between germline ends came to 17 bases. This CDR3 contains 14 residues. The germline V gene encodes CDR1 LNHDA and CDR2 SQIVND (reference sequence). The CDR3 bases are TGTGCCAGTAAACCCAGGGCTCGCCCGGAGACCCAGTACTTC. This translates into CASKPRARPETQYF.

The chain couples TRBV4-2 to TRBJ2-7, with 12 nucleotides matching TRBD1. Germline CDR1 is LGHNA and CDR2 is YNFKEQ. V was clipped by 5 bases and J by 4 bases; unmatched bases: 6. The CDR3 covers 15 residues. The CDR3 coding sequence is TGTGCCAGCAGCGATGGGACAGGGGGCGTTTACGAGCAGTACTTC. Translated: CASSDGTGGVYEQYF.

V is TRBV11-2 and J is TRBJ2-3; possible D gene TRBD2, 6 bases. Trimming cost V 1 base and J 0 bases, with 8 bases left between them. Germline CDR1 SGHAT, CDR2 FQNNGV. The CDR3 runs to 15 residues. CDR3 loop: CASSLGGGSTDTQYF. CDR3 DNA sequence: TGTGCCAGCAGCTTAGGTGGGGGGAGCACAGATACGCAGTATTTT. The full variable domain, rest sourced from reference TRBV11-2 and TRBJ2-3, is EAGVAQSPRYKIIEKRQSVAFWCNPISGHATLYWYQQILGQGPKLLIQFQNNGVVDDSQLPKDRFSAERLKGVDSTLKIQPAKLEDSAVYLCASSLGGGSTDTQYFGPGTRLTVL.